The text below deals with one T cell receptor beta chain. The source of the sample is a study of cytomegalovirus exposure and HLA in healthy donors. The CDR3 spans 15 residues. V lost 4 bases and J lost 4, with 12 bases in between. CDR1 and CDR2 from the germline V gene are SGHKS and YYEKEE (reference sequence). 60 Vbeta and 13 Jbeta primers were used in PCR. Produced via immunoSEQ multiplex PCR; TCRdb's table is partial and in-frame only. The table records tens of thousands of clones, 87% of them present only once. The receptor was derived from a woman in her thirties or forties in good health and CMV-seropositive. The chain has TRBV5-5 and TRBJ1-6; D ambiguous. Sequenced sample: PBMCs. DNA of the CDR3: TGTGCCAGCAGCGCTGGAGTGGAGTATAATTCACCCCTCCACTTT. It yields the protein CASSAGVEYNSPLHF.